This T cell receptor beta chain was recorded in a study of OX40 agonist ivuxolimab in advanced cancers. At the level of the study: Patients were dosed with the agonistic anti-OX40 (CD134) antibody ivuxolimab.

Data came from immunoSEQ multiplex PCR; TCRdb stores just in-frame clones and leaves some out. The sample consists of about 45,000 clones, approximately 80% of them appearing once. Study-level points and caveats: At 0.1 to 3.0 mg/kg, clonal expansion of CD4+ and CD8+ blood T cells had occurred by week 6.

The CDR3 runs to 13 residues. V was trimmed by 4 bases and J by 2 bases, leaving 8 bases between them. The germline V gene encodes CDR1 SGHTA and CDR2 FQGNSA. Worth noting for this clone: Its antigen is not known.

The V and J genes are TRBV7-2 and TRBJ1-1; D call uncertain. The sequence came from an adult with an advanced solid tumor such as melanoma, head and neck, liver or kidney cancer. The sample in question was CD4+ or CD8+ T cells sorted from blood, obtained in a trial of the OX40 agonist ivuxolimab. The CDR3 region is CASSSAINTEAFF. CDR3 sequence (DNA): TGTGCCAGCAGCTCCGCTATAAACACTGAAGCTTTCTTT.